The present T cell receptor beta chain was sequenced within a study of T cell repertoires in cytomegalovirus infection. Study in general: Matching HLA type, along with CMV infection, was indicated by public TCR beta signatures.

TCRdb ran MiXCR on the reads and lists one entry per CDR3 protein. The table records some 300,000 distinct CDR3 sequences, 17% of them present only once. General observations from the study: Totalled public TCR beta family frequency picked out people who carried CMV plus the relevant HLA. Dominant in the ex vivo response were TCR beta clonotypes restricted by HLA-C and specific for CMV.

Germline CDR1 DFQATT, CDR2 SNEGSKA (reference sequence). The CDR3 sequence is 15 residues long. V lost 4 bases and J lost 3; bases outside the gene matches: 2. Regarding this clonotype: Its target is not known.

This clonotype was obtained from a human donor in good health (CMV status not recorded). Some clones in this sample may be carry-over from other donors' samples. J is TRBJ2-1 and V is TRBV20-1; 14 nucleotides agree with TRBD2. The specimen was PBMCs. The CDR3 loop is CSATGTSGGYNEQFF. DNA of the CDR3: TGCAGTGCTACCGGGACTAGCGGGGGCTACAATGAGCAGTTCTTC.